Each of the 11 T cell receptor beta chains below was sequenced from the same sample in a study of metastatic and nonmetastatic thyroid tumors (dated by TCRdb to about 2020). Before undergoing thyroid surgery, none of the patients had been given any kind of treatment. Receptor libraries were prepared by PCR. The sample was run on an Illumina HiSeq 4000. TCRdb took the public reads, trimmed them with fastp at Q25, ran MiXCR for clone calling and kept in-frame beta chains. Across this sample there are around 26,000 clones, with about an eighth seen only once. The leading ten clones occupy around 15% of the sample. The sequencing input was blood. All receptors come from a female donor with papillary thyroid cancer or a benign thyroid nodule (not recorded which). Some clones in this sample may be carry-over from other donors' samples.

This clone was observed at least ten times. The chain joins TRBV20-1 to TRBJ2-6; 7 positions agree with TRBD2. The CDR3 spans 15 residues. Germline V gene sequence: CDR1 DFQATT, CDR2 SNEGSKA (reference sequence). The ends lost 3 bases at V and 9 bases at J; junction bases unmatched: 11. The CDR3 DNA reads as TGCAGTGCTAGGGGGAGGGCCCTTCGGGTCAACGTCCTGACTTTC. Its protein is CSARGRALRVNVLTF.

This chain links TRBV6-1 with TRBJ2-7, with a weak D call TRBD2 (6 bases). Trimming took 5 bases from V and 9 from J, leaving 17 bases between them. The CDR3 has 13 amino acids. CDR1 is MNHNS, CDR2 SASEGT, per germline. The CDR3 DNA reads TGTGCCAGCAGTAGGTCCGAGGAGGGACGGCAGTACTTC. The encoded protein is CASSRSEEGRQYF.

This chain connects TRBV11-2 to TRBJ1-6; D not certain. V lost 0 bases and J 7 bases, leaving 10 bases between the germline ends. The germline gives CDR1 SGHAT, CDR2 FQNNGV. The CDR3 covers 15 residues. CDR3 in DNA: TGTGCCAGCAGCTTAGACGTGTGGAAAAATTCACCCCTCCACTTT. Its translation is CASSLDVWKNSPLHF.

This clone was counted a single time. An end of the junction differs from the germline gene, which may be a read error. The CDR3 sequence is CASSPRDRTYKQYF. The CDR3 DNA reads TGTGCCAGCTCACCCCGGGACAGAACCTACAAGCAGTACTTC. The V gene is TRBV18, the J gene TRBJ2-7, with TRBD1 matching 7 bases. This CDR3 has 14 amino acids. Looked up from germline, CDR1 is KGHSH and CDR2 is LQKENI.

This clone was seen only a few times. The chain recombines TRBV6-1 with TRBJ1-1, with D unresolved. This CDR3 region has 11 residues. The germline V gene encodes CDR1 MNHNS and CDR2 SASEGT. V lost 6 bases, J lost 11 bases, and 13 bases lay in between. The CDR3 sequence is CASRFAQGAFF. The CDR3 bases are TGTGCCAGCAGATTTGCCCAAGGGGCTTTCTTT.

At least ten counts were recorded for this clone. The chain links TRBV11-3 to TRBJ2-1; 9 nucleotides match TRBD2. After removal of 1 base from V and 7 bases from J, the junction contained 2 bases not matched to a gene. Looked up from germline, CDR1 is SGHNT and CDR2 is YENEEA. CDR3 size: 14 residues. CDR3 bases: TGTGCCAGCAGCTTAGCTAGCGGGAAGAATGAGCAGTTCTTC. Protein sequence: CASSLASGKNEQFF.

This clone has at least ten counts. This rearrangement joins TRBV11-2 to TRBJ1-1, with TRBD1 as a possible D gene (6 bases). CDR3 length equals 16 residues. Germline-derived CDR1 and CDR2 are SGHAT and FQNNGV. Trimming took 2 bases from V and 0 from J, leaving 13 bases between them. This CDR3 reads CASSLRPGDLNTEAFF. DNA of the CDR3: TGTGCCAGCAGCTTAAGGCCAGGGGATTTGAACACTGAAGCTTTCTTT.

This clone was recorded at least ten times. The CDR3, as DNA: TGTGCCAGCAGTGAAGCGCTCGGCTTAGGGTTCGAGCAGTACTTC. Translating gives CASSEALGLGFEQYF. This rearrangement joins TRBV2 to TRBJ2-7; D remains ambiguous. V was pared by 0 bases and J by 6 bases, with 15 bases between. There are 15 residues in the CDR3. Germline V gene sequence: CDR1 SNHLY, CDR2 FYNNEI.

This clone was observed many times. Here the CDR3 reads CSAPYGGGRSDTQYF. DNA for the CDR3: TGCAGTGCGCCATATGGGGGCGGGAGGTCGGATACGCAGTATTTT. The chain recombines TRBV20-1 with TRBJ2-3, with TRBD2 matching 8 bases. The V and J ends lost 6 bases and 6 bases, in that order; junction bases with no gene match: 14. The CDR3 spans 15 residues. The V gene's germline CDR1 is DFQATT and CDR2 SNEGSKA (reference sequence).

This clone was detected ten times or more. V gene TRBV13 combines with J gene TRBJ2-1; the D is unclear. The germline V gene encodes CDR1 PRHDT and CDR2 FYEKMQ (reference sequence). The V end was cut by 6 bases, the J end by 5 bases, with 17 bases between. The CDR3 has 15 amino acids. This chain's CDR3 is CASSHRHYVDNEQFF. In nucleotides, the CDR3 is TGTGCCAGCAGTCATCGCCACTACGTTGACAATGAGCAGTTCTTC.

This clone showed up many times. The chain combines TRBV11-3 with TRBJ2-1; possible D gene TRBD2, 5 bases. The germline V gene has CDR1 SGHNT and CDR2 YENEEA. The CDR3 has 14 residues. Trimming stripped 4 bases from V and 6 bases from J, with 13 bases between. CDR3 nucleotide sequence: TGTGCCAGCAGCTCCCACGGACTGGGCAATGAGCAGTTCTTC. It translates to CASSSHGLGNEQFF. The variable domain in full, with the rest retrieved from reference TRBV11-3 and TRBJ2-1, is EAGVVQSPRYKIIEKKQPVAFWCNPISGHNTLYWYLQNLGQGPELLIRYENEEAVDDSQLPKDRFSAERLKGVDSTLKIQPAELGDSAVYLCASSSHGLGNEQFFGPGTRLTVL.